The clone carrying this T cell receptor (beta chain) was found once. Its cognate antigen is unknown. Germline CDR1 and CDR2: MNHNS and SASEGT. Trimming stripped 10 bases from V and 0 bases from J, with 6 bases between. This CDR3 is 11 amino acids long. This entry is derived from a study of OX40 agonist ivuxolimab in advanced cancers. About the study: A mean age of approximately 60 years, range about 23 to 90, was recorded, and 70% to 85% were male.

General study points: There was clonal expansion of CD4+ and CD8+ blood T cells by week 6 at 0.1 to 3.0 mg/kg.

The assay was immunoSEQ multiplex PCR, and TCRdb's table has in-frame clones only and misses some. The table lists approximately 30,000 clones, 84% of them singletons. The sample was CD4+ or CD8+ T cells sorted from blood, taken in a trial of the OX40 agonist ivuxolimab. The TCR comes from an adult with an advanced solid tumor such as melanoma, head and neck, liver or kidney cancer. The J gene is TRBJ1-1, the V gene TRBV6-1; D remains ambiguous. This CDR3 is CATMLNTEAFF. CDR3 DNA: TGTGCCACCATGCTGAACACTGAAGCTTTCTTT.